The source of this T cell receptor (beta chain) is a study of graft-versus-host responses after intestinal transplantation. Findings and limits, study-wide: The presence of high graft-versus-host to host-versus-graft clonal ratios in allografts characterized patients with graft-donor T cell macrochimerism. Peak circulating GvH clone levels tracked with early post-transplant HvG declines.

CDR3 length: 15 residues. V lost 5 bases and J lost 5; bases outside the gene matches: 4. The germline V gene encodes CDR1 ENHRY and CDR2 SYGVKD. On this clone itself: Its target is not known.

This table comes from immunoSEQ multiplex PCR, and its TCRdb copy is limited to in-frame clones, with some not included. Of over 100,000 clones listed, about 95% were seen once; the top ten hold over 2.5%. The TCR originated in a human donor who received an intestinal transplant. The V and J genes are TRBV10-3 and TRBJ1-6; 9 positions match TRBD1. Sequenced material: unstimulated CD8+ T cells sorted from spleen or lymph node cells, taken before intestinal transplant. The CDR3 DNA is TGTGCCATCAGTTACACAGGGGGCAATAATTCACCCCTCCACTTT. It codes for CAISYTGGNNSPLHF.